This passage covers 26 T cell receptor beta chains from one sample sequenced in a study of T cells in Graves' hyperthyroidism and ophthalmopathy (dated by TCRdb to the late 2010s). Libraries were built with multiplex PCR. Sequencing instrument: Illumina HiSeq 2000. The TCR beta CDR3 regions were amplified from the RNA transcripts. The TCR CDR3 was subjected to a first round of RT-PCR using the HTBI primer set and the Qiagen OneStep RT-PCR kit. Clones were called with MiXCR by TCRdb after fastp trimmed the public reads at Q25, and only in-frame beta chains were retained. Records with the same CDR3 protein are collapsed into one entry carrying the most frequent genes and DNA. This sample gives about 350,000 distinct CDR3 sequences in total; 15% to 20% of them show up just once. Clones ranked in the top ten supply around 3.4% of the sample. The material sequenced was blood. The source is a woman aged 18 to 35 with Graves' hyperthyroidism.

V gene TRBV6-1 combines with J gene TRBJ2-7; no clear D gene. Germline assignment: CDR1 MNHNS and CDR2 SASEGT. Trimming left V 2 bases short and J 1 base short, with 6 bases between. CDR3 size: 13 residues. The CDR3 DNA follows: TGTGCCAGCAGTGAATCGGTGTCCTACGAGCAGTACTTC. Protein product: CASSESVSYEQYF.

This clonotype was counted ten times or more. CDR3 sequence: CASKQLTGFAYEQYF. The CDR3 coding sequence is TGTGCCAGCAAACAGCTAACAGGGTTTGCCTACGAGCAGTACTTC. The rearrangement links TRBV6-1 to TRBJ2-7; D perhaps matches TRBD1 (6 bases). V shed 7 bases and J shed 2 bases, with 18 bases lying between them. Germline V gene lookup returns CDR1 MNHNS and CDR2 SASEGT. This CDR3 comprises 15 residues.

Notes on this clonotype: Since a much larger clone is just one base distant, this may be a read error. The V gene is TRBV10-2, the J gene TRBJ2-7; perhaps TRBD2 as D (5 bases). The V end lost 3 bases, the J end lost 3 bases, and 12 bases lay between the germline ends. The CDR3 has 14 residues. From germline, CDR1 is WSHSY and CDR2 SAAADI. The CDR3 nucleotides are TGCGCCAGCAGTGACCGCGACTACTTCTACGAGCAGTACTTC. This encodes CASSDRDYFYEQYF.

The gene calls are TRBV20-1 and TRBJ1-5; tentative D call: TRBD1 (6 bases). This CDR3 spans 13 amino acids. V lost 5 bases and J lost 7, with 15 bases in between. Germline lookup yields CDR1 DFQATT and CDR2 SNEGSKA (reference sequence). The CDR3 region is CSAAGRGNQPQHF. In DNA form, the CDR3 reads TGCAGTGCTGCCGGCAGGGGAAACCAGCCCCAGCATTTT.

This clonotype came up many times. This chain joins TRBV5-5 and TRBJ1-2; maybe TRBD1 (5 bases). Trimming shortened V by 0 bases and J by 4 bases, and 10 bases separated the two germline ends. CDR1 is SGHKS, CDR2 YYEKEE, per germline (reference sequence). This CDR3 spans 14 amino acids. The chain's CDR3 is CASSLGRATYGYTF. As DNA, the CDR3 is TGTGCCAGCAGCTTGGGCAGGGCTACCTATGGCTACACCTTC.

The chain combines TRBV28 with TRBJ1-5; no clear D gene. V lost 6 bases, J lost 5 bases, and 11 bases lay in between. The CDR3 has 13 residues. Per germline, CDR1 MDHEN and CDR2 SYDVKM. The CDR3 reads CASRINMDQPQHF. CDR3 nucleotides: TGTGCCAGCAGGATCAATATGGATCAGCCCCAGCATTTT.

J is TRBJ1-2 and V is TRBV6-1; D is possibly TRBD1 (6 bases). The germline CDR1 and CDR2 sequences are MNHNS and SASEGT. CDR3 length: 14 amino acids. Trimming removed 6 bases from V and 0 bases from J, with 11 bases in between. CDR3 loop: CASRKEGANYGYTF. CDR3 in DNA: TGTGCCAGCAGAAAGGAGGGGGCTAACTATGGCTACACCTTC.

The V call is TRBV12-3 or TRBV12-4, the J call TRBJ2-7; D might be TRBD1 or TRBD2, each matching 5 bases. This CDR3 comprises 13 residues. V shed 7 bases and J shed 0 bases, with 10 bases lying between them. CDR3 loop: CASKGPVSYEQYF. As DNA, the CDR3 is TGTGCCAGCAAGGGACCTGTCTCCTACGAGCAGTACTTC.

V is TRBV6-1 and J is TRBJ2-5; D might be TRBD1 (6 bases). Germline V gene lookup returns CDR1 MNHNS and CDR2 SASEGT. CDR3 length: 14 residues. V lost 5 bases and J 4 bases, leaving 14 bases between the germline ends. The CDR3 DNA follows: TGTGCCAGCAGTCGGCCACAGGGCGGAGAGACCCAGTACTTC. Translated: CASSRPQGGETQYF.

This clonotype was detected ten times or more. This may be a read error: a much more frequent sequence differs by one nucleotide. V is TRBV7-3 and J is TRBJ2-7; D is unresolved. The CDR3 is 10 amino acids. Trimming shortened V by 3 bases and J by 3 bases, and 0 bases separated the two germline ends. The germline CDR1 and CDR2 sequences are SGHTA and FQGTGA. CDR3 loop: CASSFYEQYF. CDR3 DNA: TGTGCCAGCAGCTTCTACGAGCAGTACTTC. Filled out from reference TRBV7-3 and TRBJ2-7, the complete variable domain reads GAGVSQTPSNKVTEKGKYVELRCDPISGHTALYWYRQSLGQGPEFLIYFQGTGAADDSGLPNDRFFAVRPEGSVSTLKIQRTERGDSAVYLCASSFYEQYFGPGTRLTVT.

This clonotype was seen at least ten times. In nucleotides, the CDR3 is TGTGCCAGCAGCCACCCGAACCTCCAAGAGACCCAGTACTTC. Residues: CASSHPNLQETQYF. The V call is TRBV3-1, the J call TRBJ2-5; D gene unclear. Germline V gives CDR1 LGHDT, CDR2 YNNKEL (reference sequence). V lost 3 bases, J lost 1 base, and 9 bases lay in between. CDR3 length equals 14 residues.

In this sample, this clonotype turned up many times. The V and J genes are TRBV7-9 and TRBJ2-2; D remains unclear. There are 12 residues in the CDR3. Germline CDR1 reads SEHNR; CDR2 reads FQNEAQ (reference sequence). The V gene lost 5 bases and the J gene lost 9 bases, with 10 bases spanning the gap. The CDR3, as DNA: TGTGCCAGCAGCCCATTGGGCAGGGAGCTGTTTTTT. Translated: CASSPLGRELFF.

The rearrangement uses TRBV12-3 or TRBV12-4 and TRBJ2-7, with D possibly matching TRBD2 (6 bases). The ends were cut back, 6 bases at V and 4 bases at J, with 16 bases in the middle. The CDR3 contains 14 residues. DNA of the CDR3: TGTGCCAGCAGCTCGGCTTGGAGCGGGTACGAGCAGTACTTC. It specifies CASSSAWSGYEQYF.

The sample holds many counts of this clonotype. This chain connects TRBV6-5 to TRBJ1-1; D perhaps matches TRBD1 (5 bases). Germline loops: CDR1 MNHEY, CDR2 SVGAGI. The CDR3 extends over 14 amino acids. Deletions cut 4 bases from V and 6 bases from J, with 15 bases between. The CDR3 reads CASSLTAISPEAFF. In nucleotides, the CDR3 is TGTGCCAGCAGTTTGACAGCCATAAGCCCTGAAGCTTTCTTT.

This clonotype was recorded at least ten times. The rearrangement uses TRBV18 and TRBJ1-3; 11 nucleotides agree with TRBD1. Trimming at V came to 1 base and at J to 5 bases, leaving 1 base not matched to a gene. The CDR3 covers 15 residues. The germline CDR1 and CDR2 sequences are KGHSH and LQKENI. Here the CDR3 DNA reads TGTGCCAGCTCACCACGGACAGGGGGCAGAAACACCATATATTTT. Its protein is CASSPRTGGRNTIYF.

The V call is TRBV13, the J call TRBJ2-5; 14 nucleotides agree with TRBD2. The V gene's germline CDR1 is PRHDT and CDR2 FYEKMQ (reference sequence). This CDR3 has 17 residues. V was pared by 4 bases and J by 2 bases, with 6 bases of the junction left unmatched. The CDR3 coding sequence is TGTGCCAGCAGCTCCAGACTAGCGGGAGGGCCTCAAGAGACCCAGTACTTC. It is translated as CASSSRLAGGPQETQYF.

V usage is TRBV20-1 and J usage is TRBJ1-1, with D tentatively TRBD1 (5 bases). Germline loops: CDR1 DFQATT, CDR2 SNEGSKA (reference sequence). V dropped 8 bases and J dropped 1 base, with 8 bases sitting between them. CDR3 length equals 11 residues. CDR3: CSPRGNTEAFF. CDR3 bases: TGCAGTCCAAGGGGGAACACTGAAGCTTTCTTT.

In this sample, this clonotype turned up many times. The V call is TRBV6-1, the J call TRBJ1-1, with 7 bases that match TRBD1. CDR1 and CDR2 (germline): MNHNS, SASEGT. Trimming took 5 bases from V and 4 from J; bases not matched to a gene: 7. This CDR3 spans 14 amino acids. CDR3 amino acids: CASSPHRGGTEAFF. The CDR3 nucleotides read TGTGCCAGCAGTCCTCACAGGGGAGGCACTGAAGCTTTCTTT.

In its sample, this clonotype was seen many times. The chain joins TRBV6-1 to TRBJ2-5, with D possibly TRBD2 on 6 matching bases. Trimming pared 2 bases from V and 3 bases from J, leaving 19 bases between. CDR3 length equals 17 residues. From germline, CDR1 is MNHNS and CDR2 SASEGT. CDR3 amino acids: CASSELWYSGGEETQYF. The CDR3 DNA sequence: TGTGCCAGCAGTGAACTTTGGTACTCGGGCGGGGAAGAGACCCAGTACTTC.

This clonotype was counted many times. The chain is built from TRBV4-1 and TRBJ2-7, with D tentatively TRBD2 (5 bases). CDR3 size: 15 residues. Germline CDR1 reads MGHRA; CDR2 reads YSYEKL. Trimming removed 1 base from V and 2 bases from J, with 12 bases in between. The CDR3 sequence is CASSQGPGTTYEQYF. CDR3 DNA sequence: TGCGCCAGCAGCCAAGGCCCGGGAACAACCTACGAGCAGTACTTC.

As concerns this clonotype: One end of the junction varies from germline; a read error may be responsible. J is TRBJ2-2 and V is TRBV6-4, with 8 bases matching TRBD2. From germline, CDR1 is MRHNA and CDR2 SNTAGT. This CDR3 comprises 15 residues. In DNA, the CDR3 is TGTGCCAGCAGTGACTCTAGCGGGACCGCCGGGGAGCTGTCTTTT. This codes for CASSDSSGTAGELSF.

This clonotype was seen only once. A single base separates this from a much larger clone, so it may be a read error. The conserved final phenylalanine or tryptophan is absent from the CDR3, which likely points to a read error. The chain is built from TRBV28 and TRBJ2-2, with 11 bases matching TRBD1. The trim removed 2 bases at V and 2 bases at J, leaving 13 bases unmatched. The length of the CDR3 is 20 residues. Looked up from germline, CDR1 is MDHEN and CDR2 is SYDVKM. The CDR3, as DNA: TGTGCCAGCAGTTTACGACCCTGGACAGGGGGCCCCCTTAACACCGGGGAGCTGTTTCTT. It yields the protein CASSLRPWTGGPLNTGELFL.

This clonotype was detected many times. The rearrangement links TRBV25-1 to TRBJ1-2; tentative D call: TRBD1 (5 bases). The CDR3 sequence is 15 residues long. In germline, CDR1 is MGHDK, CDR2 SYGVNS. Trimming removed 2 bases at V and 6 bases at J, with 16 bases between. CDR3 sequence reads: CASSEAGAKNHGYTF. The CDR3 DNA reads TGTGCCAGCAGTGAAGCCGGGGCGAAGAATCATGGCTACACCTTC.

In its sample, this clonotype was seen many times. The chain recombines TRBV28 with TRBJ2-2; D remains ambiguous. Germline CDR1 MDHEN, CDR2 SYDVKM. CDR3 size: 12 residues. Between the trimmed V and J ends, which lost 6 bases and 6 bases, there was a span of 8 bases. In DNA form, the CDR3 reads TGTGCCAGCAGACCCTCACCCGGGGAGCTGTTTTTT. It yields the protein CASRPSPGELFF.

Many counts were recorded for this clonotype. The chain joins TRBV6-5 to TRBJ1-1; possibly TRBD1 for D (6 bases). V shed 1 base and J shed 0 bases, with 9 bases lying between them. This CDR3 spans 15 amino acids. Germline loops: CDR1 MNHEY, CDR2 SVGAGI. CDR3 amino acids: CASSYLDRLNTEAFF. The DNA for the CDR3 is TGTGCCAGCAGTTACTTAGACAGGCTGAACACTGAAGCTTTCTTT.

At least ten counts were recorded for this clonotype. In nucleotides, the CDR3 is TGTGCCAGCAGCCGGGGGGGCAGTCTTGGCTACACCTTC. Translated, it gives CASSRGGSLGYTF. This chain connects TRBV11-2 to TRBJ1-2, with a possible D match to TRBD1 (6 bases). The V gene's germline CDR1 is SGHAT and CDR2 FQNNGV. The CDR3 covers 13 residues. V dropped 5 bases and J dropped 7 bases, with 14 bases sitting between them.